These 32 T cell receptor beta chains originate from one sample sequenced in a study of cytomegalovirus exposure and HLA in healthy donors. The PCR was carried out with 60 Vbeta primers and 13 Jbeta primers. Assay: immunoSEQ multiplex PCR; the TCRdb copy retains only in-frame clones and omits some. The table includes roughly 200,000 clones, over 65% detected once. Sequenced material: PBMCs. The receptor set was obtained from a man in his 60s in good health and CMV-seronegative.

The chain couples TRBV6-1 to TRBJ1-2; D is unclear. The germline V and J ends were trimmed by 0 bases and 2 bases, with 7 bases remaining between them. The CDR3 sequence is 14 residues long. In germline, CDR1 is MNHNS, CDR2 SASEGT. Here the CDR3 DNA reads TGTGCCAGCAGTGAAGCGGCAGGCAACTATGGCTACACCTTC. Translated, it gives CASSEAAGNYGYTF.

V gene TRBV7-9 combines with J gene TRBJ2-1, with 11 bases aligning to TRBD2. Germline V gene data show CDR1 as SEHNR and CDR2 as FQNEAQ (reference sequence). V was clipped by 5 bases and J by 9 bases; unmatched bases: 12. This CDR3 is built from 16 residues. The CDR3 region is CASSLLLAGGPAEQFF. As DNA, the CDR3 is TGTGCCAGCAGCCTACTTCTAGCGGGAGGCCCTGCTGAGCAGTTCTTC.

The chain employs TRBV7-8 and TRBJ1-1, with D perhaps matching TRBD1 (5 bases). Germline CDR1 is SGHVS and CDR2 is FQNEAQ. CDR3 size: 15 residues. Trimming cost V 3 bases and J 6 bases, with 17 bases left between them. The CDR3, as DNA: TGTGCCAGCAGCTTTTCGCGTGGGACGGGGGCTGAAGCTTTCTTT. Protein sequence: CASSFSRGTGAEAFF.

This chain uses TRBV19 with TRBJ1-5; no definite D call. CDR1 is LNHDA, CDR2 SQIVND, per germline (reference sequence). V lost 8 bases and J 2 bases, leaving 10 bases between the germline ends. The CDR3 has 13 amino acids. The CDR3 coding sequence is TGTGCCAGTGCGACGGGTCGCAATCAGCCCCAGCATTTT. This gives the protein CASATGRNQPQHF.

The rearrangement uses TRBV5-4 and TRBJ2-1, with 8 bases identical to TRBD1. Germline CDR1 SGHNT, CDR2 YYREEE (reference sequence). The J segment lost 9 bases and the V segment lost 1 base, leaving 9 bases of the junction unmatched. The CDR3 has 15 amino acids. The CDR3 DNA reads TGTGCCAGCAGCTTGCCGACAGGGGCAGATACTGAGCAGTTCTTC. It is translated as CASSLPTGADTEQFF.

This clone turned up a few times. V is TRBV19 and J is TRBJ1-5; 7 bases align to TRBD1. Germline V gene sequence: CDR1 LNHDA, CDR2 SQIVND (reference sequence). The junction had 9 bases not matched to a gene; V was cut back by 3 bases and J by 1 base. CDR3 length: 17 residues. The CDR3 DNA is TGTGCCAGTAGTATCCAGACAGGGACCTTCAGCAATCAGCCCCAGCATTTT. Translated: CASSIQTGTFSNQPQHF.

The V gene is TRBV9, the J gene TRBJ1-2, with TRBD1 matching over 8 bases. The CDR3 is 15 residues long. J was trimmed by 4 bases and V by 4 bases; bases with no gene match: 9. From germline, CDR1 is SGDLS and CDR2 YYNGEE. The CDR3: CASSSGTGLLYGYTF. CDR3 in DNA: TGTGCCAGCAGCTCCGGGACAGGATTACTCTATGGCTACACCTTC. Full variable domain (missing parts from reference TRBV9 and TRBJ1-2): DSGVTQTPKHLITATGQRVTLRCSPRSGDLSVYWYQQSLDQGLQFLIQYYNGEERAKGNILERFSAQQFPDLHSELNLSSLELGDSALYFCASSSGTGLLYGYTFGSGTRLTVV.

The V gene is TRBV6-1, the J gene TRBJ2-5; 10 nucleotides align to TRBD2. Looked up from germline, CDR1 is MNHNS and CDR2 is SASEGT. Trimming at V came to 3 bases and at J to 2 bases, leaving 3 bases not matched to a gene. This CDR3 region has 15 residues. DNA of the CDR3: TGTGCCAGCAGTGACCTAGCGGGAGAACAAGAGACCCAGTACTTC. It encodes CASSDLAGEQETQYF.

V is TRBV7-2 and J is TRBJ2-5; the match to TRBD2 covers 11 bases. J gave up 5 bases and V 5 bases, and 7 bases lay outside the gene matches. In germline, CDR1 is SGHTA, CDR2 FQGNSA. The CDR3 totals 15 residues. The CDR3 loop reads CASSIYTSGSETQYF. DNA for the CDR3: TGTGCCAGCAGCATATATACTAGCGGGAGTGAGACCCAGTACTTC.

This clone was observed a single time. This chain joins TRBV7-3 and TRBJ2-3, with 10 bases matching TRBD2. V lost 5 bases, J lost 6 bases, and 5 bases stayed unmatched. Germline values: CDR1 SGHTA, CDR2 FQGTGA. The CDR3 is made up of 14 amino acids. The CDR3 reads CASSRGLAEDTQYF. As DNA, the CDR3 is TGTGCCAGCAGCCGAGGACTAGCGGAGGATACGCAGTATTTT.

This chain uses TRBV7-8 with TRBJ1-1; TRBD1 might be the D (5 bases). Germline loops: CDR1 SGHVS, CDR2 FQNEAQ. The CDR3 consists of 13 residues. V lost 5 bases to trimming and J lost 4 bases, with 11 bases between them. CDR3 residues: CASSRARATEAFF. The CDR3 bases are TGTGCCAGCAGCAGAGCCAGGGCCACTGAAGCTTTCTTT.

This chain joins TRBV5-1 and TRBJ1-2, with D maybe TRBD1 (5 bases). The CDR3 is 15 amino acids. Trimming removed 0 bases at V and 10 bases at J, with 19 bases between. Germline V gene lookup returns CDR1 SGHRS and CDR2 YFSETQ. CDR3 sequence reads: CASSLDGDPRGFYTF. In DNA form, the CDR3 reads TGCGCCAGCAGCTTGGACGGGGATCCGCGGGGCTTCTACACCTTC.

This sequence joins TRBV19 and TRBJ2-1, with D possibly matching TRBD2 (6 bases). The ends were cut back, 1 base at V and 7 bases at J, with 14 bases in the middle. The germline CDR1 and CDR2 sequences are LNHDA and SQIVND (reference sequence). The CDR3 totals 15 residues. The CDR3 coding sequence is TGTGCCAGTAGTATAGTCCAGGCGGGGCTGAATGAGCAGTTCTTC. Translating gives CASSIVQAGLNEQFF.

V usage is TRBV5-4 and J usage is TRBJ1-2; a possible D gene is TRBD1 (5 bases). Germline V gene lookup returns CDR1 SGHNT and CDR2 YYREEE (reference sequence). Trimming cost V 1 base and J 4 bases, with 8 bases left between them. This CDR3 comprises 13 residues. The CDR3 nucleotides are TGTGCCAGCAGCTTGTCAGGGTCCTATGGCTACACCTTC. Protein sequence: CASSLSGSYGYTF.

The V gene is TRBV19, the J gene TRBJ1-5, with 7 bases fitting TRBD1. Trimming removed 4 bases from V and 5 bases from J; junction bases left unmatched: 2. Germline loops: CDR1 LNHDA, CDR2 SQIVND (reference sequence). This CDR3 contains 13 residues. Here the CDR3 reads CASSSTGDQPQHF. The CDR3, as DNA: TGTGCCAGTAGTAGTACAGGGGATCAGCCCCAGCATTTT.

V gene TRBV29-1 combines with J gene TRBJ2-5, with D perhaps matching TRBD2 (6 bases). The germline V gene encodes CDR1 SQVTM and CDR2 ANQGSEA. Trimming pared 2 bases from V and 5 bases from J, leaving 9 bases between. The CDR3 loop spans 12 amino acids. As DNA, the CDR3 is TGCAGCGTTGAACCAGGGAGGGAGACCCAGTACTTC. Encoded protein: CSVEPGRETQYF.

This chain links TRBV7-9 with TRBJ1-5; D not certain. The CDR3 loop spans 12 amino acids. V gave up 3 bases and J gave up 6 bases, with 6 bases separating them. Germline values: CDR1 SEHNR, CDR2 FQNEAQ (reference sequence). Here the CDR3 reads CASSFGGQPQHF. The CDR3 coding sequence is TGTGCCAGCAGCTTCGGTGGTCAGCCCCAGCATTTT.

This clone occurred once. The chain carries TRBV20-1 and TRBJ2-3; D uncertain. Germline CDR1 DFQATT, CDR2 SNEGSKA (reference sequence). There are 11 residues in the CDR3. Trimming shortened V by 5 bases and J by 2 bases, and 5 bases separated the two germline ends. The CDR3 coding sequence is TGCAGTGCTCCCTACACAGATACGCAGTATTTT. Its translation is CSAPYTDTQYF.

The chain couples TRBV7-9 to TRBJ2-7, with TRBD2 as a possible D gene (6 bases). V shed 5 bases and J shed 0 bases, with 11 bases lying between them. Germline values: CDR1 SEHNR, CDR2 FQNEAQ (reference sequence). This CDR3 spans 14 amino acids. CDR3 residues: CASSQGLRSYEQYF. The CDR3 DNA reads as TGTGCCAGCAGCCAAGGACTACGCTCCTACGAGCAGTACTTC.

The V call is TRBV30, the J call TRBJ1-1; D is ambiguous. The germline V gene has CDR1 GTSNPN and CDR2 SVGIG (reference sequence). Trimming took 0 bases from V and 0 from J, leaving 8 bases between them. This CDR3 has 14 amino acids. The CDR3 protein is CAWSVTGMNTEAFF. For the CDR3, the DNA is TGTGCCTGGAGTGTCACCGGGATGAACACTGAAGCTTTCTTT.

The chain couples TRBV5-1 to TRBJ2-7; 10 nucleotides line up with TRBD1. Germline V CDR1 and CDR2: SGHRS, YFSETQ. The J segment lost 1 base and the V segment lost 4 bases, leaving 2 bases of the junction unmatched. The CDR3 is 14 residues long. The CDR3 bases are TGCGCCAGCAGCGGGGGACAGGGGTCCTACGAGCAGTACTTC. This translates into CASSGGQGSYEQYF.

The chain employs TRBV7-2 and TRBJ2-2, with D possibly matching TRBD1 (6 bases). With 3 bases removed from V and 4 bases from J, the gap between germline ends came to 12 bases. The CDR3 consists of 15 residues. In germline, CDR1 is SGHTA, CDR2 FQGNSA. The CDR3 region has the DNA TGTGCCAGCAGCTTCCAGGGGCTAAGCACCGGGGAGCTGTTTTTT. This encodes CASSFQGLSTGELFF.

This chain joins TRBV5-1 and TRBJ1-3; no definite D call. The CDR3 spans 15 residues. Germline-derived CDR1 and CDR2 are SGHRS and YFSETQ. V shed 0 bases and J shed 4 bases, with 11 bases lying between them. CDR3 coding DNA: TGCGCCAGCAGCTTGGCCGGGAACTCGGGAAACACCATATATTTT. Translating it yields CASSLAGNSGNTIYF.

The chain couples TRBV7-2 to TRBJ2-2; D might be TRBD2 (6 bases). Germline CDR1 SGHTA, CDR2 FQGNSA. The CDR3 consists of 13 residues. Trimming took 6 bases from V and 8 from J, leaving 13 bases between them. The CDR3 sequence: CASSPRAGGELFF. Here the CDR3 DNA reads TGTGCCAGCAGTCCTAGGGCGGGGGGGGAGCTGTTTTTT.

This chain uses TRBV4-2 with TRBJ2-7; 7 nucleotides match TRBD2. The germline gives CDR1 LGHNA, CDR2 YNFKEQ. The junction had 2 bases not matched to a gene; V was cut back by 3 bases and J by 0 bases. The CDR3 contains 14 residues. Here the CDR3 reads CASSQGGSSYEQYF. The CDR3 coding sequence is TGTGCCAGCAGCCAGGGGGGGAGCTCCTACGAGCAGTACTTC.

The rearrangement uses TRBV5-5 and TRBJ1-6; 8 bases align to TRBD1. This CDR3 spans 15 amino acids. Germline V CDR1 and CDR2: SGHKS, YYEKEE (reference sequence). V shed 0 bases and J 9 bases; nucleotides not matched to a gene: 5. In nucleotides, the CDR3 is TGTGCCAGCAGCTTGGCAGACAGGGGTCGTTCACCCCTCCACTTT. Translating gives CASSLADRGRSPLHF. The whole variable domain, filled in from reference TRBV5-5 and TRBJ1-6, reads DAGVTQSPTHLIKTRGQQVTLRCSPISGHKSVSWYQQVLGQGPQFIFQYYEKEERGRGNFPDRFSARQFPNYSSELNVNALLLGDSALYLCASSLADRGRSPLHFGNGTRLTVT.

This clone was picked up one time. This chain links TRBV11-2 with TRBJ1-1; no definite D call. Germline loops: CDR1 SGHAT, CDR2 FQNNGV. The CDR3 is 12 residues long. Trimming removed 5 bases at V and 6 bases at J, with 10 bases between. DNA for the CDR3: TGTGCCAGCAGCCGACTAGTCGCTGAAGCTTTCTTT. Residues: CASSRLVAEAFF.

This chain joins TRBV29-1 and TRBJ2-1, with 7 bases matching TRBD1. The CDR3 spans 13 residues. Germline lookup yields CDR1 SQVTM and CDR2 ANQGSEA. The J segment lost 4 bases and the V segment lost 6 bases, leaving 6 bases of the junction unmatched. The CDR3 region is CSVQGVAYNEQFF. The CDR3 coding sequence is TGCAGCGTCCAGGGGGTAGCGTACAATGAGCAGTTCTTC.

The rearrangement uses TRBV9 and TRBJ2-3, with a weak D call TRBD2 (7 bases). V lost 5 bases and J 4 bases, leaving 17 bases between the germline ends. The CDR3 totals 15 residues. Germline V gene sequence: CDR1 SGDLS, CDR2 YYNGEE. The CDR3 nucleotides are TGTGCCAGCAGTACGAGGGGGGGTGTCGCAGATACGCAGTATTTT. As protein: CASSTRGGVADTQYF.

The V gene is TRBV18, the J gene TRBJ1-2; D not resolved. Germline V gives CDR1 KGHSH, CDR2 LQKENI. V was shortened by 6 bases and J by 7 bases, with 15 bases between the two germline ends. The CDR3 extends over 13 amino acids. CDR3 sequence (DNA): TGTGCCAGCTCCGAGGGTGTCTCCTGTGGCTACACCTTC. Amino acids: CASSEGVSCGYTF.

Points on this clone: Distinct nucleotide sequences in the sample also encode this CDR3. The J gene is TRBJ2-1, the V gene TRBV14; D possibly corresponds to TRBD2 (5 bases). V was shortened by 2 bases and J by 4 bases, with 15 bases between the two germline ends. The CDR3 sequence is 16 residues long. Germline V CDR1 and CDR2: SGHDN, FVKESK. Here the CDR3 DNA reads TGTGCCAGCAGCCAATCACTAGGTAACCAATACAATGAGCAGTTCTTC. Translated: CASSQSLGNQYNEQFF.

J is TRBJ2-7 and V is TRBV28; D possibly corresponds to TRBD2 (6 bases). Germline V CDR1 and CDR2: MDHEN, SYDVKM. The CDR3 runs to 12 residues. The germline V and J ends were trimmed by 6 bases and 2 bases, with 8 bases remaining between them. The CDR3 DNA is TGTGCCAGCAGCGCGGGGCCCTACGAGCAGTACTTC. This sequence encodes CASSAGPYEQYF.